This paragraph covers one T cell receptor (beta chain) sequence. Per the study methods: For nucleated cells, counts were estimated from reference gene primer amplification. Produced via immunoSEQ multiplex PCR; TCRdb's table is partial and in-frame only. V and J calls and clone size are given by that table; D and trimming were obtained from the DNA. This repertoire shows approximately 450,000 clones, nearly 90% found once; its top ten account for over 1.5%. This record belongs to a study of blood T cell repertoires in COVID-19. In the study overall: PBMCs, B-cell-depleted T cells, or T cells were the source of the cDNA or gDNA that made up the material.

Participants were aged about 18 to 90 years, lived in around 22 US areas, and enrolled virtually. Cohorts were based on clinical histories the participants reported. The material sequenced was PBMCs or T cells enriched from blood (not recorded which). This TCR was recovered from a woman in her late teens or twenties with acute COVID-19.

The CDR3 DNA sequence: TGCAGCGTTGACTTGGGACTAGCGGGAACCAATGAGCAGTTCTTC. Protein: CSVDLGLAGTNEQFF. The chain is built from TRBV29-1 and TRBJ2-1; 13 bases map to TRBD2. This CDR3 comprises 15 residues. The ends lost 3 bases at V and 6 bases at J; junction bases unmatched: 5. Germline values: CDR1 SQVTM, CDR2 ANQGSEA.